This T cell receptor beta chain was documented in a study of T-cell memory formation after mild COVID-19. About the research overall: Most TCR clusters belonged to a single donor. General study results and limits: CD4+ clones that contracted lay mainly in CM and EM; CD8+ ones lay in EMRA. CD4+ bias marked clones expanding day 15 to 37, unlike balanced contracting clones.

This clonotype occurred many times. No antigen is known for it. The CDR3 runs 17 residues. The V gene's germline CDR1 is SGHRS and CDR2 YFSETQ. The V segment lost 0 bases and the J segment 7 bases; nucleotides outside the gene matches: 9. Barcoded TCR alpha and TCR beta cDNA libraries with UMIs came from 5'RACE using constant-segment primers. One entry per CDR3 protein results from TCRdb running MiXCR on the 5' RACE reads. The table has roughly 52,000 distinct CDR3 sequences, over 7.5% seen once. Sequenced: PBMCs or a T cell subset sorted from them (not recorded which). The gene calls are TRBV5-1 and TRBJ2-3, with 12 bases matching TRBD2. This TCR came from a young man who had mild COVID-19 (a few samples of this study predate the infection). Cell type and time point are not known. DNA for the CDR3: TGCGCCAGCAGCTTGGAGACTAGCGGGGGCCCGGGGCATACGCAGTATTTT. Protein: CASSLETSGGPGHTQYF.